This T cell receptor (beta chain) is from a study of OX40 agonist ivuxolimab in advanced cancers. Study in general: The dose-escalation cohort was around 83% male, with a mean age of 60 years, ranging roughly 23 to 79. Treatment received earlier with anti-PD-1, anti-PD-L1 or anti-CTLA-4 agents was allowed, and roughly 40% had some.

As regards this clone: What it binds is unknown.

The study, taken as a whole, reports: Dosing at 0.1 to 3.0 mg/kg was accompanied by clonal expansion of CD4+ and CD8+ blood T cells by week 6.

Trimming left V 1 base short and J 4 bases short, with 17 bases between. This CDR3 is built from 17 residues. Germline V CDR1 and CDR2: MNHEY, SMNVEV (reference sequence). Method: immunoSEQ multiplex PCR; TCRdb's copy keeps in-frame clones and lacks some. This table holds about 17,000 clones, 65% to 90% found once. The chain combines TRBV27 with TRBJ1-5; perhaps TRBD1 as D (5 bases). The starting material was CD4+ or CD8+ T cells sorted from blood, obtained in a trial of the OX40 agonist ivuxolimab. This clonotype originated in an adult with an advanced solid tumor such as melanoma, head and neck, liver or kidney cancer. The CDR3 nucleotides read TGTGCCAGCAGTTTATTTCCCGGGACCATGAAAAATCAGCCCCAGCATTTT. Its protein is CASSLFPGTMKNQPQHF.